This T cell receptor beta chain was sequenced during a study of vaccination effects on CD4 cells after COVID-19. Antigen-specific CD4+ T cells were expanded (with viral peptide pools) by the ViraFEST assay ahead of sequencing. Culturing for about ten days preceded CD4+ T cell isolation. By PCR, the person was confirmed to have had SARS-CoV-2 infection between March and December 2020. Stimulation with an HIV-1 Nef peptide pool defined the negative control culture. Points on this clone: What it recognizes is unknown.

CDR1 is SGHRS, CDR2 YFSETQ, per germline. V was shortened by 4 bases and J by 1 base, with 17 bases between the two germline ends. The length of the CDR3 is 16 residues. Repertoires were generated with immunoSEQ multiplex PCR, while TCRdb's copy carries only in-frame clones and drops some. The repertoire holds under 80,000 clones, with around 70% as singletons. The specimen comprised CD4+ T cells from PBMCs cultured with HIV peptides, sampled before COVID-19 vaccination. Subset reported: HIV-1 Nef peptide pool negative control/reference culture. The rearrangement joins TRBV5-1 to TRBJ2-5, with unresolved D. The TCR was taken from a human donor who had a prior SARS-CoV-2 infection. For the CDR3, the DNA is TGCGCCAGCAGCCAAATGTCCCACAGCGCCCAAGAGACCCAGTACTTC. This gives the protein CASSQMSHSAQETQYF.